This TCR beta chain stems from a study of CD8+CD57+ T cells in acquired aplastic anemia. Study as a whole: Sorted CD4+ and CD8+ cells gave an average of around 3 ug of DNA. Broader study findings: The number of CD8+ CDR3 sequences shared by patients and controls was approximately 30.

This clonotype was seen many times. The antigen is unknown. Previously, flow cytometry had revealed CD8+CD57+ cell expansion in the patients chosen for sequencing. Per the germline V gene, CDR1 is SNHLY and CDR2 is FYNNEI. V shed 3 bases and J shed 4 bases, with 14 bases lying between them. The CDR3 consists of 15 residues. Genomic DNA acted as the template from which TCR beta VDJ combination and CDR3 sequence profiling were carried out. From the reads, TCRdb called clonotypes with MiXCR, one entry per CDR3 protein. This sample carries around 170,000 distinct CDR3 sequences, 48% of them seen once, and the ten largest clones take about 9.7%.

The chain has TRBV2 and TRBJ2-3; D gene ambiguous. Material: sorted CD4+, CD8+, or CD8+CD57+ T cells (not recorded which) from PBMCs. This clonotype was sampled from a human donor with aplastic anemia. This chain's CDR3 is CASSDWQLDADTQYF. CDR3 in DNA: TGTGCCAGCAGTGATTGGCAGCTTGATGCAGATACGCAGTATTTT.